What follows are 21 T cell receptor beta chains derived from one specimen sequenced in a study of T cells in Graves' hyperthyroidism and ophthalmopathy. Regions amplified from RNA transcripts were the TCR beta CDR3 regions. First-round RT-PCR with HTBI primers amplified the TCR CDR3 region. MiXCR, run by TCRdb on the multiplex PCR reads, gives a single entry per CDR3 protein. Counted here are about 380,000 distinct CDR3 sequences, more than 12% occurring once; the ten biggest clones make up around a fifth. The specimen sequenced was blood. The receptors were gathered from a woman in her twenties or thirties with Graves' ophthalmopathy.

This clonotype showed up many times. The chain links TRBV11-3 to TRBJ1-6, with D hard to call. The CDR3 loop spans 13 amino acids. The V end was cut by 0 bases, the J end by 10 bases, with 7 bases between. Germline assignment: CDR1 SGHNT and CDR2 YENEEA. CDR3 nucleotides: TGTGCCAGCAGCTTAGATACGAGGTCACCCCTCCACTTT. Amino acids: CASSLDTRSPLHF.

Many counts were recorded for this clonotype. The V gene is TRBV11-1, the J gene TRBJ2-5, with 8 bases that match TRBD2. V gave up 3 bases and J gave up 5 bases; unmatched junction bases: 8. The CDR3 consists of 15 residues. Germline V gene lookup returns CDR1 SGHAT and CDR2 FQDESV (reference sequence). Here the CDR3 reads CASSFRRGGRETQYF. The CDR3 DNA reads as TGTGCCAGCAGCTTCCGCCGGGGGGGCCGGGAGACCCAGTACTTC.

The V call is TRBV29-1, the J call TRBJ2-1, with TRBD2 identical over 10 bases. The CDR3 runs to 15 residues. Trimming took 7 bases from V and 3 from J; bases not matched to a gene: 9. From germline, CDR1 is SQVTM and CDR2 ANQGSEA. CDR3 sequence (DNA): TGCAGCGCCGGGCTGGGGACTAGCGTCTACAATGAGCAGTTCTTC. Protein product: CSAGLGTSVYNEQFF.

The chain uses TRBV9 and TRBJ1-4; tentatively, D is TRBD1 (5 bases). In germline, CDR1 is SGDLS, CDR2 YYNGEE. The CDR3 is 17 residues long. The V end was cut by 4 bases, the J end by 8 bases, with 24 bases between. DNA of the CDR3: TGTGCCAGCAGCCCCTCGGGGGAGGCCACCTCCGGCGAAAAACTGTTTTTT. Translated: CASSPSGEATSGEKLFF.

This clonotype was seen many times. The chain recombines TRBV12-3 or TRBV12-4 with TRBJ2-5, with a tentative D call TRBD2 (5 bases). The V end lost 5 bases, the J end lost 5 bases, and 15 bases lay between the germline ends. This CDR3 has 14 amino acids. CDR3 nucleotide sequence: TGTGCCAGCAGTCGTAATACCCCGGGGGAGACCCAGTACTTC. Translated: CASSRNTPGETQYF.

This clonotype was observed at least ten times. V is TRBV20-1 and J is TRBJ1-1; 9 nucleotides agree with TRBD1. V lost 6 bases and J lost 6; bases outside the gene matches: 20. Per the germline V gene, CDR1 is DFQATT and CDR2 is SNEGSKA (reference sequence). This CDR3 is 17 amino acids long. CDR3 sequence: CSARMSGTGLRKAEAFF. The CDR3 nucleotides are TGCAGTGCACGTATGTCCGGGACAGGGCTCCGGAAAGCTGAAGCTTTCTTT.

The table lists this clonotype with many counts. The chain joins TRBV5-6 to TRBJ2-1, with D tentatively TRBD1 (6 bases). The V and J ends lost 4 bases and 9 bases respectively, with 11 bases between them. The CDR3 loop spans 12 amino acids. Germline CDR1 SGHDT, CDR2 YYEEEE. The DNA for the CDR3 is TGTGCCAGCAGCATAACAGGGTTTGAGCAGTTCTTC. Encoded protein: CASSITGFEQFF.

This clonotype was detected ten times or more. The rearrangement joins TRBV4-1 to TRBJ2-2, with 8 positions matching TRBD1. V dropped 4 bases and J dropped 6; count of bases not matched to a gene: 7. There are 15 residues in the CDR3. Germline CDR1 MGHRA, CDR2 YSYEKL. CDR3 sequence reads: CASSPGQANAGELFF. The DNA for the CDR3 is TGCGCCAGCAGCCCGGGACAGGCTAACGCCGGGGAGCTGTTTTTT.

This clonotype was recorded many times. The chain joins TRBV7-9 to TRBJ2-7; no firm D call. Germline V gene lookup returns CDR1 SEHNR and CDR2 FQNEAQ (reference sequence). CDR3 length: 12 residues. V lost 2 bases to trimming and J lost 5 bases, with 7 bases between them. CDR3 residues: CASSLKLHEQYF. The CDR3 nucleotides read TGTGCCAGCAGCTTAAAACTGCACGAGCAGTACTTC.

This clonotype was observed at least ten times. This chain links TRBV3-1 with TRBJ1-3, with TRBD1 as a possible D gene (5 bases). The CDR3 extends over 18 amino acids. CDR1 and CDR2 from the germline V gene are LGHDT and YNNKEL (reference sequence). Trimming shortened V by 1 base and J by 6 bases, and 22 bases separated the two germline ends. DNA of the CDR3: TGTGCCAGCAGCCAAGCCGGTCCTCCGGGACGTGAGTCAAACACCATATATTTT. Protein: CASSQAGPPGRESNTIYF.

This clonotype came up once. It may be a read error: a sequence one base away is much more abundant. The chain uses TRBV11-3 and TRBJ2-7; 10 bases map to TRBD1. Trimming took 4 bases from V and 5 from J; bases not matched to a gene: 8. This CDR3 is built from 15 residues. CDR1 and CDR2 (germline): SGHNT, YENEEA. In DNA, the CDR3 is TGTGCCAGCAGCTCCGAGTGGGACAGGGGCCACGAGCAGTACTTC. It is translated as CASSSEWDRGHEQYF.

V gene TRBV27 combines with J gene TRBJ1-1; 8 bases line up with TRBD1. Germline values: CDR1 MNHEY, CDR2 SMNVEV (reference sequence). The CDR3 sequence is 14 residues long. Trimming removed 7 bases from V and 1 base from J; junction bases left unmatched: 5. The CDR3 DNA is TGTGCCAGCAACGTGGGGACAGGGAACACTGAAGCTTTCTTT. It specifies CASNVGTGNTEAFF.

This clonotype was picked up many times. The V call is TRBV7-7, the J call TRBJ2-3; D is undetermined. Germline values: CDR1 SSHAT, CDR2 FNYEAQ (reference sequence). The CDR3 is made up of 13 amino acids. V was shortened by 8 bases and J by 3 bases, with 12 bases between the two germline ends. The CDR3 DNA follows: TGTGCCAGCGGGGATGGGGTTACAGATACGCAGTATTTT. Translated, it gives CASGDGVTDTQYF.

This clonotype was counted only a few times. The gene calls are TRBV19 and TRBJ1-3; D is ambiguous. The CDR3 sequence is 14 residues long. Germline V CDR1 and CDR2: LNHDA, SQIVND (reference sequence). V was cut by 3 bases and J by 4 bases, with 10 bases left in between. CDR3 sequence reads: CASSMSGRGNTIYF. The CDR3 DNA reads as TGTGCCAGTAGTATGAGCGGACGAGGAAACACCATATATTTT. The variable domain in full, with the rest retrieved from reference TRBV19 and TRBJ1-3, is DGGITQSPKYLFRKEGQNVTLSCEQNLNHDAMYWYRQDPGQGLRLIYYSQIVNDFQKGDIAEGYSVSREKKESFPLTVTSAQKNPTAFYLCASSMSGRGNTIYFGEGSWLTVV.

There are a few counts of this clonotype. V and J are TRBV29-1 and TRBJ2-7, with 12 bases matching TRBD2. The V segment lost 1 base and the J segment 6 bases; nucleotides outside the gene matches: 10. Looked up from germline, CDR1 is SQVTM and CDR2 is ANQGSEA. The CDR3 length is 16 residues. CDR3 sequence (DNA): TGCAGCGTTGAAGGGGCTAGCGGGGGGGCGCCGGCCGAGCAGTACTTC. Translating it yields CSVEGASGGAPAEQYF.

This clonotype came up many times. CDR3 coding DNA: TGTGCCAGCAGAGACGCCGGGACAGGGGGGATCACTGAAGCTTTCTTT. Translation: CASRDAGTGGITEAFF. The gene calls are TRBV28 and TRBJ1-1; 11 bases match TRBD1. Germline-derived CDR1 and CDR2 are MDHEN and SYDVKM. This CDR3 spans 16 amino acids. V was clipped by 6 bases and J by 4 bases; unmatched bases: 10.

This clonotype was seen many times. This chain joins TRBV7-9 and TRBJ1-1; a weak D match, TRBD1 (5 bases). Germline V gives CDR1 SEHNR, CDR2 FQNEAQ (reference sequence). V lost 5 bases to trimming and J lost 0 bases, with 10 bases between them. The length of the CDR3 is 14 residues. The CDR3 region has the DNA TGTGCCAGCAGCATAGGGGAGTTGAACACTGAAGCTTTCTTT. Translating gives CASSIGELNTEAFF.

At least ten counts were recorded for this clonotype. The chain combines TRBV27 with TRBJ1-1, with TRBD1 as a possible D gene (5 bases). CDR1 is MNHEY and CDR2 is SMNVEV in the germline V gene (reference sequence). CDR3 size: 14 residues. Trimming removed 3 bases from V and 9 bases from J, with 17 bases in between. The CDR3 nucleotides read TGTGCCAGCAGTTTGGGGGTCAGCGGGTCCCAAGCTTTCTTT. Its translation: CASSLGVSGSQAFF.

This clonotype was counted at least ten times. The V and J genes are TRBV6-1 and TRBJ2-1; 10 bases match TRBD1. V trimming: 5 bases; J trimming: 8 bases; junction bases outside the gene matches: 6. This CDR3 has 14 residues. From germline, CDR1 is MNHNS and CDR2 SASEGT. In DNA, the CDR3 is TGTGCCAGCAGTCGGGACAGGGGTGCCTATGAGCAGTTCTTC. Amino acid sequence: CASSRDRGAYEQFF.

Worth noting for this clonotype: With a much larger clone just one base away, this may be a read error. The gene calls are TRBV2 and TRBJ1-3; D is unresolved. The CDR3 is made up of 15 amino acids. The germline V gene encodes CDR1 SNHLY and CDR2 FYNNEI. CDR3 in DNA: TGTGCCAACAGTGATAATAGCATCTCTGGAAACACCATATATTTT. The encoded protein is CANSDNSISGNTIYF.

This clonotype was picked up many times. This chain links TRBV30 with TRBJ2-3; TRBD2 aligns across 7 bases. With 2 bases clipped from V and 8 bases from J, the junction kept 10 bases outside the gene matches. CDR3 length: 14 residues. In germline, CDR1 is GTSNPN, CDR2 SVGIG (reference sequence). CDR3 region: CAWSISGDRGTQYF. CDR3 nucleotides: TGTGCCTGGAGTATCAGCGGGGATAGGGGTACGCAGTATTTT.